This TCR beta chain originates from a study of cytomegalovirus exposure and HLA in healthy donors. As to this clone: Its cognate antigen is unknown.

The CDR3 is 13 amino acids. The germline V gene has CDR1 SEHNR and CDR2 FQNEAQ (reference sequence). The PCR made use of 60 Vbeta and 13 Jbeta primers. The protocol was immunoSEQ multiplex PCR, while the TCRdb copy is restricted to in-frame clones and leaves out a portion. The data contain roughly 100,000 clones, 60% to 80% of them seen just once; the ten biggest clones take up 3.2%. The study's findings and limits: There were under 200 TCR beta chains listed as cytomegalovirus-associated. Within a later analysis, the majority of CMV-associated TCR beta chains appeared HLA-restricted. Sequencing had likely introduced a cluster of highly shared sequence variants as an artifact.

Sequences were obtained from PBMCs. The chain recombines TRBV7-9 with TRBJ2-7; 10 bases align to TRBD1. The receptor's source is a man aged 60 to 69 in good health and CMV-seronegative. CDR3 in amino acids: CSGTRDRGYEQYF. CDR3 coding DNA: TGTTCCGGGACCCGGGACAGGGGCTACGAGCAGTACTTC.